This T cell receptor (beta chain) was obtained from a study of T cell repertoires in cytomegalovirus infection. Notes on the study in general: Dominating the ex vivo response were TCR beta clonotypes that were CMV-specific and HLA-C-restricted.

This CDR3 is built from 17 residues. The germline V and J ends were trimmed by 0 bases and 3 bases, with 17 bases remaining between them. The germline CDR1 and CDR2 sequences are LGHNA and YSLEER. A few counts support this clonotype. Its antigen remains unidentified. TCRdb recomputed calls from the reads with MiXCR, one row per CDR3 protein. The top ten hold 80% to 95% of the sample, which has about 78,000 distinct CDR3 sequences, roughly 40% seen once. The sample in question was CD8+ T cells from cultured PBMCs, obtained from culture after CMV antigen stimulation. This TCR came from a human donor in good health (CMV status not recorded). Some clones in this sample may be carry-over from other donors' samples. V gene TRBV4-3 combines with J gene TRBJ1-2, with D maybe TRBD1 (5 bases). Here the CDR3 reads CASSQDDSPYIDYGYTF. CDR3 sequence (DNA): TGCGCCAGCAGCCAAGATGACAGCCCCTATATTGACTATGGCTACACCTTC.